The rows below give T cell receptor beta chains drawn from one sample of a study of beta chain features in type 1 diabetes. Produced via immunoSEQ multiplex PCR; TCRdb's table is partial and in-frame only. The table shows 160,000 or so clones, with roughly 60% occurring only once. The material sequenced was naive CD4+ T cells from blood. The receptor source for this set is a man between 25 and 39 years old with type 1 diabetes. Both conserved end residues are part of each CDR3. The D gene is left open where the match is weak. Expanded clones get a size class; other rows say once, few or many, or leave the size out.

>TRBJ2-5|few|TRBV30|.
TGTGCCTGGATCCCCGGGACGTGGGAGACCCAGTACTTC
CAWIPGTWETQYF
>TRBJ2-5|once|TRBV2|.
TGTGCCAGCAGTGATAACCAAGAGACCCAGTACTTC
CASSDNQETQYF
>TRBJ2-1|.|TRBV14|.
TGTGCCAGCAGCCACCTGACCGTGGCCAATGAGCAGTTCTTC
CASSHLTVANEQFF
>TRBJ1-6|.|TRBV4-3|TRBD1
TGCGCCAGCAGCCAAGGGACAGGCTGGGATTCACCCCTCCACTTT
CASSQGTGWDSPLHF
>TRBJ1-6|.|TRBV7-9|TRBD1
TGTGCCAGCAGCTCGACAGGGATGAATTCACCCCTCCACTTT
CASSSTGMNSPLHF
>TRBJ2-4|few|TRBV28|.
TGTGCCAGCAGTTTATGGAGAGGTGGAAACATTCAGTACTTC
CASSLWRGGNIQYF
>TRBJ2-5|.|TRBV7-6|TRBD1
TGTGCCAGCAGCGCCCCCACAGGGGGGATCCAAGAGACCCAGTACTTC
CASSAPTGGIQETQYF
>TRBJ2-3|.|TRBV28|TRBD2
TGTGCCAGCAGTAAGAGCGGGGGAGGAGATACGCAGTATTTT
CASSKSGGGDTQYF
>TRBJ2-5|few|TRBV29-1|TRBD1
TGCAGCGTTGAGGGGACAGGGGGCCAAGAGACCCAGTACTTC
CSVEGTGGQETQYF
>TRBJ2-5|.|TRBV14|.
TGTGCCAGCAGCCAAGTGAAAGAGACCCAGTACTTC
CASSQVKETQYF
>TRBJ2-7|.|TRBV2|TRBD1
TGTGCCAGCGGGGGTCAGGGGGCCTCCTACGAGCAGTACTTC
CASGGQGASYEQYF
>TRBJ2-7|.|TRBV7-2|.
TGTGCCAGCAGCTCGTCGAACGGAGCGACCTACGAGCAGTACTTC
CASSSSNGATYEQYF
>TRBJ2-5|.|TRBV7-9|TRBD1
TGTGCCAGCAGCTTAGAACAGGGGGAGACCCAGTACTTC
CASSLEQGETQYF
>TRBJ2-3|.|TRBV25-1|.
TGTGCCAGCAGTGAATACGCTACGCAGTATTTT
CASSEYATQYF
>TRBJ1-1|few|TRBV30|.
TGTGCCTGTTACGATTATGGCGGGAACACTGAAGCTTTCTTT
CACYDYGGNTEAFF
>TRBJ2-5|.|TRBV28|.
TGTGCCAGCGACATTAGGGGTTCCCCGGAGACCCAGTACTTC
CASDIRGSPETQYF
>TRBJ2-3|.|TRBV5-6|.
TGTGCCAGCAGCTTTAGGAGCGTGAGGGGCACAGATACGCAGTATTTT
CASSFRSVRGTDTQYF
>TRBJ2-3|once|TRBV9|TRBD1
TGTGCCAGCAGCACCTCCGGGACAGCGGCCACAGATACGCAGTATTTT
CASSTSGTAATDTQYF
>TRBJ2-3|.|TRBV2|TRBD2
TGTGCCAGCAGTCGGACTAGCGGTGATACGCAGTATTTT
CASSRTSGDTQYF
>TRBJ2-3|few|TRBV7-2|.
TGTGCCAGGGCCGTCACAGATACGCAGTATTTT
CARAVTDTQYF
>TRBJ2-5|.|TRBV5-1|.
TGCGCCAGCAGCTTGGATTCCCAAGAGACCCAGTACTTC
CASSLDSQETQYF
>TRBJ2-7|.|TRBV30|TRBD2
TGTGCCTGGACTAGCGGGGGAGGACACGAGCAGTACTTC
CAWTSGGGHEQYF
>TRBJ2-5|few|TRBV29-1|.
TGCAGCGGGGGGAACAGAGAAGAGACCCAGTACTTC
CSGGNREETQYF
>TRBJ2-7|few|TRBV29-1|.
TGCAGCGTTCGAACACAGGGTTACGAGCAGTACTTC
CSVRTQGYEQYF
>TRBJ2-7|.|TRBV14|TRBD2
TGTGCCAGCAGCCAATTAGCGGGAACACGTTACGAGCAGTACTTC
CASSQLAGTRYEQYF